The source of this T cell receptor beta chain is a study of technical replicates of blood from a handful of donors. TCRdb's table, derived via immunoSEQ multiplex PCR, lists solely in-frame clones and lacks some. The repertoire consists of approximately 68,000 clones, with approximately 97% occurring once and the leading ten covering about 0.31%. V gave up 4 bases and J gave up 6 bases; unmatched junction bases: 4. The CDR3 contains 15 residues. CDR1 is SGHDN and CDR2 is FVKESK in the germline V gene. The chain links TRBV14 to TRBJ2-7; TRBD2 aligns across 15 bases. The source material was T cells isolated from PBMCs. This sequence was found in a human donor in good health. The CDR3, as DNA: TGTGCCAGCAGCCCGGGACTAGCGGGAGGAGGCGAGCAGTACTTC. Amino acid sequence: CASSPGLAGGGEQYF.